Following are 19 T cell receptor beta chains from one sample sequenced in a study of T cell repertoires in cytomegalovirus infection. Antigen specificity for these receptors is unknown. Using its own MiXCR run on the reads, TCRdb lists one record per CDR3 protein. This table has around 300,000 distinct CDR3 sequences, roughly 25% appearing once. The sample consisted of cultured PBMCs, taken from culture after CMV antigen stimulation. The receptor set was obtained from a human donor in good health (CMV status not recorded). Some clones in this sample may be carry-over from other donors' samples.

This clonotype has just one count. The chain uses TRBV20-1 and TRBJ2-7; D ambiguous. V was pared by 0 bases and J by 3 bases, with 15 bases between. Germline CDR1 and CDR2: DFQATT and SNEGSKA (reference sequence). This CDR3 is built from 15 residues. CDR3 residues: CSARDSLGTNYEQYV. The CDR3 DNA follows: TGCAGTGCTAGAGATTCATTGGGTACCAACTACGAGCAGTACGTC.

The rearrangement uses TRBV29-1 and TRBJ1-1; unclear D gene. Germline values: CDR1 SQVTM, CDR2 ANQGSEA. This CDR3 has 13 amino acids. V shed 5 bases and J shed 1 base, with 11 bases lying between them. DNA for the CDR3: TGCAGCGTTCTGGTCAGAAAGAACACTGAAGCTTTCTTT. Translating gives CSVLVRKNTEAFF. The full variable domain, completed using reference TRBV29-1 and TRBJ1-1, is SAVISQKPSRDICQRGTSLTIQCQVDSQVTMMFWYRQQPGQSLTLIATANQGSEATYESGFVIDKFPISRPNLTFSTLTVSNMSPEDSSIYLCSVLVRKNTEAFFGQGTRLTVV.

The chain employs TRBV12-5 and TRBJ2-1; D tentatively reads TRBD1 or TRBD2 (5 bases each). The V end lost 5 bases, the J end lost 7 bases, and 15 bases lay between the germline ends. This CDR3 is built from 14 residues. Germline V lookup: CDR1 LGHNT, CDR2 FRNRAP. CDR3 in amino acids: CASGIPGPKNEQFF. The CDR3 bases are TGTGCTAGTGGTATCCCGGGACCAAAAAATGAGCAGTTCTTC.

V usage is TRBV19 and J usage is TRBJ1-5; a possible D gene is TRBD1 (5 bases). Germline values: CDR1 LNHDA, CDR2 SQIVND (reference sequence). The CDR3 sequence is 19 residues long. The V gene lost 7 bases and the J gene lost 0 bases, with 25 bases spanning the gap. The CDR3 loop reads CASTYTSRGYGNSNQPQHF. The DNA of the CDR3 is TGTGCCAGTACGTATACGTCGCGGGGGTACGGAAATAGCAATCAGCCCCAGCATTTT.

This clonotype was seen at least ten times. V and J are TRBV7-2 and TRBJ2-1; 8 nucleotides line up with TRBD2. CDR1 SGHTA and CDR2 FQGNSA come from the germline V gene. The length of the CDR3 is 15 residues. Trimming cost V 1 base and J 9 bases; bases outside gene matches: 8. The CDR3 DNA follows: TGTGCCAGCAGCTTAGATTCCCAGCGGGAGTTTGAGCAGTTCTTC. Protein sequence: CASSLDSQREFEQFF.

This clonotype was found a few times. The chain carries TRBV27 and TRBJ2-3; D is possibly TRBD2 (6 bases). This CDR3 contains 15 residues. The V gene lost 6 bases and the J gene lost 2 bases, with 15 bases spanning the gap. The V gene's germline CDR1 is MNHEY and CDR2 SMNVEV (reference sequence). Here the CDR3 reads CASSLGGITTDTQYF. The CDR3 DNA is TGTGCCAGCAGCCTAGGAGGGATAACCACAGATACGCAGTATTTT.

This rearrangement joins TRBV7-6 to TRBJ2-1, with D tentatively TRBD1 (6 bases). Germline lookup yields CDR1 SGHVS and CDR2 FNYEAQ. The CDR3 length is 16 residues. Between the trimmed V and J ends, which lost 1 base and 5 bases, there was a span of 15 bases. As DNA, the CDR3 is TGTGCCAGCAGCTTAGTTAACAGGGTTATGGACAATGAGCAGTTCTTC. Translating gives CASSLVNRVMDNEQFF.

The sample holds many counts of this clonotype. The J gene is TRBJ1-1, the V gene TRBV7-2; maybe TRBD1 (6 bases). The germline V gene encodes CDR1 SGHTA and CDR2 FQGNSA. Trimming removed 5 bases from V and 4 bases from J, with 11 bases in between. The CDR3 sequence is 13 residues long. The CDR3 bases are TGTGCCAGCAGCCTAACAGGGCTCACTGAAGCTTTCTTT. Amino acids: CASSLTGLTEAFF.

The sample holds a few counts of this clonotype. The chain carries TRBV5-6 and TRBJ2-2; tentative D call: TRBD1 (5 bases). The V end lost 7 bases, the J end lost 0 bases, and 10 bases lay between the germline ends. Germline CDR1 reads SGHDT; CDR2 reads YYEEEE. The CDR3 runs to 14 residues. The CDR3 DNA sequence: TGTGCCAGCCTTCCAGGGCCGAACACCGGGGAGCTGTTTTTT. Translation: CASLPGPNTGELFF.

This clonotype came up many times. The chain has TRBV6-2 or TRBV6-3 and TRBJ1-1, with D unresolved. Between the trimmed V and J ends, which lost 2 bases and 8 bases, there was a span of 9 bases. The CDR3 contains 12 residues. Germline V gives CDR1 MNHEY, CDR2 SVGEGT. CDR3 coding DNA: TGTGCCAGCAGTTACGGCAGAATAGAAGCTTTCTTT. Its protein is CASSYGRIEAFF.

There are a few counts of this clonotype. The V call is TRBV6-2 or TRBV6-3, the J call TRBJ2-1; D possibly corresponds to TRBD2 (6 bases). This CDR3 is 16 amino acids long. The germline CDR1 and CDR2 sequences are MNHEY and SVGEGT. V was shortened by 6 bases and J by 6 bases, with 21 bases between the two germline ends. The CDR3 DNA follows: TGTGCCAGCAGCTTCATTTCTAGCGTACGTCTCAATGAGCAGTTCTTC. Amino acids: CASSFISSVRLNEQFF.

The CDR3 sequence: CASSPQGGVSNEQFF. The CDR3 nucleotides are TGCGCCAGCAGCCCCCAAGGGGGGGTTAGTAATGAGCAGTTCTTC. The chain carries TRBV5-1 and TRBJ2-1, with a possible D match to TRBD2 (7 bases). This CDR3 has 15 amino acids. In germline, CDR1 is SGHRS, CDR2 YFSETQ. Trimming stripped 4 bases from V and 7 bases from J, with 18 bases between.

The J gene is TRBJ2-1, the V gene TRBV11-2, with TRBD2 matching over 15 bases. The CDR3 totals 19 residues. The V gene's germline CDR1 is SGHAT and CDR2 FQNNGV. J gave up 1 base and V 1 base, and 5 bases lay outside the gene matches. CDR3 in amino acids: CASSLVAGLAGGSYNEQFF. As DNA, the CDR3 is TGTGCCAGCAGCTTAGTGGCCGGACTAGCGGGAGGGTCCTACAATGAGCAGTTCTTC.

This clonotype came up many times. The J gene is TRBJ2-3, the V gene TRBV7-4; maybe TRBD2 (6 bases). Per the germline V gene, CDR1 is SGHVT and CDR2 is SQSDAQ. The CDR3 covers 15 residues. The V gene lost 1 base and the J gene lost 2 bases, with 10 bases spanning the gap. The CDR3 nucleotides read TGTGCCAGCAGCTTAGAGGAGCGGGCCACAGATACGCAGTATTTT. Translating gives CASSLEERATDTQYF.

The CDR3 DNA sequence: TGTGCCAGCAGTAGGCCTACGATTAGCACAGATACGCAGTATTTT. Translating gives CASSRPTISTDTQYF. The chain couples TRBV28 to TRBJ2-3; D gene ambiguous. The germline V gene encodes CDR1 MDHEN and CDR2 SYDVKM. The CDR3 consists of 15 residues. Deletions cut 5 bases from V and 0 bases from J, with 12 bases between.

The genes are TRBV20-1 and TRBJ2-1; 9 nucleotides align to TRBD2. CDR3 length: 13 residues. J gave up 6 bases and V 3 bases, and 3 bases lay outside the gene matches. Germline values: CDR1 DFQATT, CDR2 SNEGSKA (reference sequence). The chain's CDR3 is CSASSGRSNEQFF. CDR3 DNA sequence: TGCAGTGCTAGTAGCGGGAGATCCAATGAGCAGTTCTTC.

The chain uses TRBV27 and TRBJ2-2; D is unclear. The CDR3 covers 13 residues. V lost 6 bases and J lost 3, with 8 bases in between. Germline CDR1 reads MNHEY; CDR2 reads SMNVEV (reference sequence). This CDR3 reads CASRPSHTGELFF. The CDR3 DNA follows: TGTGCCAGCAGGCCGTCCCACACCGGGGAGCTGTTTTTT.

As DNA, the CDR3 is TGTGCCAGCAGCTTAGAATTCGAGGGAGCTTTCTTT. Its protein product is CASSLEFEGAFF. This chain links TRBV7-6 with TRBJ1-1, with no clear D. Trimming left V 1 base short and J 10 bases short, with 10 bases between. The CDR3 sequence is 12 residues long. From germline, CDR1 is SGHVS and CDR2 FNYEAQ.

The chain combines TRBV27 with TRBJ2-7; no reliable D call. Trimming took off 9 bases at V and 2 bases at J, with 5 bases between the two ends. The CDR3 totals 10 residues. Per germline, CDR1 MNHEY and CDR2 SMNVEV (reference sequence). The chain's CDR3 is CASPAYEQYV. The CDR3, as DNA: TGTGCCAGTCCCGCCTACGAGCAGTACGTC.